Listed here are 6 T cell receptor beta chains from one sample, sequenced in a study of naive and memory T cell subsets. Whole blood, approximately 2.3 ml, came from adult healthy volunteers. Alpha and beta constant region primers primed reverse transcription for blood and skin samples. TCRdb re-called the 5' RACE reads with MiXCR, one entry per CDR3 protein. The table records about 22,000 distinct CDR3 sequences, 4% to 5% of them present only once. These receptors all come from a male donor in good health.

In its sample, this clonotype was seen many times. The genes are TRBV2 and TRBJ1-5; 11 nucleotides match TRBD1. With V trimmed by 4 bases and J by 7 bases, 12 bases remained unmatched. This CDR3 region has 17 residues. From germline, CDR1 is SNHLY and CDR2 FYNNEI. The CDR3 sequence: CASSGTGGRIFGQPQHF. The CDR3 nucleotides read TGTGCCAGCAGTGGGACAGGGGGCCGTATTTTCGGGCAGCCCCAGCATTTT.

The V and J genes are TRBV4-1 and TRBJ1-3; D is undetermined. The V gene lost 1 base and the J gene lost 0 bases, with 13 bases spanning the gap. Looked up from germline, CDR1 is MGHRA and CDR2 is YSYEKL. This CDR3 spans 17 amino acids. The CDR3 here is CASSQVSGKDSGNTIYF. The CDR3 region has the DNA TGCGCCAGCAGCCAAGTCAGCGGGAAGGACTCTGGAAACACCATATATTTT.

This clonotype was counted at least ten times. V usage is TRBV28 and J usage is TRBJ2-7; D may be TRBD1 (5 bases). V was clipped by 4 bases and J by 0 bases, with 13 bases between them. In germline, CDR1 is MDHEN, CDR2 SYDVKM. The CDR3 spans 15 residues. The CDR3 is CASSSDRSHSYEQYF. The CDR3, as DNA: TGTGCCAGCAGTTCAGACAGAAGCCACTCCTACGAGCAGTACTTC. Drawing the rest from reference TRBV28 and TRBJ2-7, the complete variable domain is DVKVTQSSRYLVKRTGEKVFLECVQDMDHENMFWYRQDPGLGLRLIYFSYDVKMKEKGDIPEGYSVSREKKERFSLILESASTNQTSMYLCASSSDRSHSYEQYFGPGTRLTVT.

Ten or more counts support this clonotype. The chain links TRBV18 to TRBJ2-5; D ambiguous. V was pared by 5 bases and J by 4 bases, with 14 bases between. The V gene's germline CDR1 is KGHSH and CDR2 LQKENI. The CDR3 length is 14 residues. The CDR3 DNA follows: TGTGCCAGCTCAACCCCCGTGACACGAGAGACCCAGTACTTC. Translating it yields CASSTPVTRETQYF. Together with reference TRBV18 and TRBJ2-5, the CDR3 gives the full variable domain: NAGVMQNPRHLVRRRGQEARLRCSPMKGHSHVYWYRQLPEEGLKFMVYLQKENIIDESGMPKERFSAEFPKEGPSILRIQQVVRGDSAAYFCASSTPVTRETQYFGPGTRLLVL.

This clonotype was observed at least ten times. J is TRBJ1-5 and V is TRBV7-9; D not certain. V was cut by 1 base and J by 6 bases, with 10 bases left in between. The length of the CDR3 is 14 residues. Germline CDR1 reads SEHNR; CDR2 reads FQNEAQ (reference sequence). The CDR3 sequence is CASSLGTAFQPQHF. CDR3 DNA: TGTGCCAGCAGCTTAGGAACAGCGTTTCAGCCCCAGCATTTT.

This clonotype was detected many times. The J gene is TRBJ1-6, the V gene TRBV6-2 or TRBV6-3, with D perhaps matching TRBD1 (5 bases). Between the trimmed V and J ends, which lost 2 bases and 7 bases, there was a span of 6 bases. Germline-derived CDR1 and CDR2 are MNHEY and SVGEGT. CDR3 length: 13 residues. The DNA of the CDR3 is TGTGCCAGCAGTTACCGGGACAATTCACCCCTCCACTTT. Its translation is CASSYRDNSPLHF.